Below, one T cell receptor (beta chain) is given with its context. Antigen specificity is unknown. TCRdb reprocessed the 5' RACE reads; each CDR3 protein has one entry and no DNA is given. The sample table includes about 260,000 distinct CDR3 sequences. The data derive from a study of T cells expressing NK-cell markers. Study summary: HCMV seropositivity marked seven of the eight sequenced donors; one was seronegative.

Germline values: CDR1 SGHRS, CDR2 YFSETQ. This CDR3 is built from 15 residues. Study-wide points: In several donors, these clonotypes also led the CD3+CD56-NKG2C+ fraction.

The material sequenced was blood T cells: a sorted CD56 or NKG2C T cell subset, CD4+ or CD8+ T cells, or bulk PBMC T cells (not recorded which). The sequence was obtained from a man aged 18-30 years in good health. This chain uses TRBV5-1 with TRBJ2-2; TCRdb selects TRBD2, and the lack of DNA leaves this call unchecked. The CDR3 here is CASSLTSGKDGELFF.